Below are 27 T cell receptor beta chains sequenced from a single sample in a study of blood T cells in healthy people across ages. The use of a sample-barcoded 5' primer and a J-beta primer mix characterized a second PCR of about 7 to 12 cycles. One entry per CDR3 protein results from TCRdb running MiXCR on the 5' RACE reads. The sample holds fewer than 800,000 distinct CDR3 sequences; around a quarter are singletons and the top ten take roughly a tenth. The same data also went into a second study, on T cells of mothers and their children.

Sequenced: blood. The receptors were gathered from a boy younger than 18 in good health.

This clonotype was seen at least ten times. This chain uses TRBV4-2 with TRBJ2-7; 7 bases fit TRBD2. The germline V gene has CDR1 LGHNA and CDR2 YNFKEQ. J was trimmed by 3 bases and V by 1 base; bases with no gene match: 9. This CDR3 contains 16 residues. The CDR3 here is CASSQVRGLVIYEQYF. The CDR3 DNA reads as TGTGCCAGCAGCCAAGTTAGAGGACTAGTAATCTACGAGCAGTACTTC.

The gene calls are TRBV20-1 and TRBJ2-1; 8 bases are a match to TRBD1. CDR1 is DFQATT, CDR2 SNEGSKA, per germline (reference sequence). CDR3 size: 14 residues. V lost 8 bases, J lost 5 bases, and 11 bases stayed unmatched. CDR3 loop: CSLKQGVGDNEQFF. The CDR3, as DNA: TGCAGTCTAAAACAGGGGGTCGGTGACAATGAGCAGTTCTTC.

This clonotype occurred a few times. V usage is TRBV4-2 and J usage is TRBJ2-1; TRBD2 agrees at 10 bases. V shed 6 bases and J 4 bases; nucleotides not matched to a gene: 15. The germline gives CDR1 LGHNA, CDR2 YNFKEQ. There are 18 residues in the CDR3. CDR3 sequence: CASRDLMIGAGGYNEQFF. The DNA for the CDR3 is TGTGCCAGCAGGGACCTGATGATTGGAGCGGGGGGGTACAATGAGCAGTTCTTC.

CDR3 bases: TGTGCCAGCAGCCAAGATGGAACGGGAGTGGGCCAAGAGACCCAGTACTTC. It translates to CASSQDGTGVGQETQYF. The chain links TRBV4-2 to TRBJ2-5, with D perhaps matching TRBD2 (6 bases). V lost 0 bases and J lost 1, with 15 bases in between. The CDR3 is 17 residues long. Germline assignment: CDR1 LGHNA and CDR2 YNFKEQ.

In its sample, this clonotype was seen a few times. This sequence joins TRBV27 and TRBJ2-3; weak D call: TRBD2 (7 bases). The CDR3 is 15 amino acids. V lost 4 bases, J lost 9 bases, and 20 bases lay in between. Germline CDR1 MNHEY, CDR2 SMNVEV (reference sequence). CDR3 residues: CASSSPRGGSSTQYF. CDR3 DNA sequence: TGTGCCAGCAGTTCCCCGCGCGGGGGCTCATCCACGCAGTATTTT.

This clonotype showed up many times. This sequence joins TRBV12-3 or TRBV12-4 and TRBJ1-1, with D unclear. V was trimmed by 0 bases and J by 1 base, leaving 6 bases between them. The CDR3 extends over 14 amino acids. The CDR3 is CASSLAGGNTEAFF. The CDR3 region has the DNA TGTGCCAGCAGTTTAGCGGGAGGGAACACTGAAGCTTTCTTT.

The V and J genes are TRBV4-3 and TRBJ2-1; possible D gene TRBD1, 5 bases. The germline V gene encodes CDR1 LGHNA and CDR2 YSLEER. The CDR3 sequence is 14 residues long. V lost 1 base and J lost 5, with 9 bases in between. CDR3 loop: CASSQGQFNNEQFF. DNA for the CDR3: TGCGCCAGCAGCCAAGGACAGTTCAACAATGAGCAGTTCTTC.

This clonotype was found a few times. V usage is TRBV20-1 and J usage is TRBJ2-7; D call uncertain. Germline loops: CDR1 DFQATT, CDR2 SNEGSKA (reference sequence). The germline V and J ends were trimmed by 6 bases and 4 bases, with 10 bases remaining between them. The CDR3 extends over 11 amino acids. DNA of the CDR3: TGCAGTGCGGGATTGGAATACGAGCAGTACTTC. Translated: CSAGLEYEQYF.

This clonotype has ten or more counts. The CDR3 loop is CASSSGTGVEQYF. The CDR3 DNA reads as TGTGCCAGCAGTTCCGGGACAGGGGTCGAGCAGTACTTC. The chain links TRBV7-9 to TRBJ2-7; TRBD1 agrees at 10 bases. Unmatched junction bases numbered 5, after V lost 6 bases and J lost 6 bases. This CDR3 comprises 13 residues. CDR1 and CDR2 from the germline V gene are SEHNR and FQNEAQ (reference sequence).

The chain couples TRBV7-2 to TRBJ1-2; 12 bases are shared with TRBD1. CDR3 length: 15 amino acids. The junction had 6 bases not matched to a gene; V was cut back by 3 bases and J by 7 bases. Looked up from germline, CDR1 is SGHTA and CDR2 is FQGNSA. The DNA for the CDR3 is TGTGCCAGCAGCTTGGCCGGGACAGGGGGCTCTGGCTACACCTTC. This encodes CASSLAGTGGSGYTF.

This rearrangement joins TRBV4-1 to TRBJ2-7; possible D gene TRBD1, 6 bases. CDR3 length: 17 residues. Germline V lookup: CDR1 MGHRA, CDR2 YSYEKL. The V end was cut by 0 bases, the J end by 0 bases, with 15 bases between. The CDR3 bases are TGCGCCAGCAGCCAAGATGTGGGGGCCCGCGTCTCCTACGAGCAGTACTTC. Protein sequence: CASSQDVGARVSYEQYF.

This clonotype was seen only a few times. V gene TRBV6-6 combines with J gene TRBJ2-1; 9 bases are a match to TRBD1. This CDR3 comprises 16 residues. The V gene's germline CDR1 is MNHNY and CDR2 SVGAGI (reference sequence). V lost 5 bases, J lost 6 bases, and 11 bases stayed unmatched. CDR3 DNA sequence: TGTGCCAGCAGTGGCTCCCGGGACAGGGAATTCAATGAGCAGTTCTTC. It encodes CASSGSRDREFNEQFF.

The chain joins TRBV7-2 to TRBJ2-3; TRBD2 matches 7 bases. Germline CDR1 reads SGHTA; CDR2 reads FQGNSA. The CDR3 is 18 amino acids. Unmatched junction bases numbered 13, after V lost 0 bases and J lost 4 bases. The chain's CDR3 is CASSLARSGREQADTQYF. CDR3 bases: TGTGCCAGCAGCTTAGCGAGGTCGGGGCGGGAGCAAGCAGATACGCAGTATTTT.

The V gene is TRBV3-1, the J gene TRBJ2-6; D gene unclear. CDR3 length: 19 residues. In germline, CDR1 is LGHDT, CDR2 YNNKEL (reference sequence). V lost 4 bases and J 0 bases, leaving 19 bases between the germline ends. CDR3 bases: TGTGCCAGCAGCCCGTTACGACGCGCGCTTATCTCTGGGGCCAACGTCCTGACTTTC. Protein sequence: CASSPLRRALISGANVLTF. Filled out from reference TRBV3-1 and TRBJ2-6, the complete variable domain reads DTAVSQTPKYLVTQMGNDKSIKCEQNLGHDTMYWYKQDSKKFLKIMFSYNNKELIINETVPNRFSPKSPDKAHLNLHINSLELGDSAVYFCASSPLRRALISGANVLTFGAGSRLTVL.

This clonotype was picked up many times. The rearrangement links TRBV3-1 to TRBJ2-7; no firm D call. CDR1 and CDR2 from the germline V gene are LGHDT and YNNKEL (reference sequence). The CDR3 sequence is 11 residues long. Trimming left V 3 bases short and J 2 bases short, with 2 bases between. The CDR3 DNA follows: TGTGCCAGCAGCCACACCTACGAGCAGTACTTC. This codes for CASSHTYEQYF.

This clonotype has only a few counts. The V gene is TRBV15, the J gene TRBJ2-5, with 11 bases identical to TRBD2. After removal of 2 bases from V and 5 bases from J, the junction contained 10 bases not matched to a gene. This CDR3 region has 17 residues. Germline-derived CDR1 and CDR2 are LNHNV and YYDKDF (reference sequence). CDR3 sequence: CATSRSSGGVHSETQYF. In DNA form, the CDR3 reads TGTGCCACCAGCAGAAGTAGCGGGGGGGTTCATTCGGAGACCCAGTACTTC. The whole variable domain, remainder taken from reference TRBV15 and TRBJ2-5, is DAMVIQNPRYQVTQFGKPVTLSCSQTLNHNVMYWYQQKSSQAPKLLFHYYDKDFNNEADTPDNFQSRRPNTSFCFLDIRSPGLGDTAMYLCATSRSSGGVHSETQYFGPGTRLLVL.

At least ten counts were recorded for this clonotype. V is TRBV7-8 and J is TRBJ2-1; no reliable D call. V was pared by 5 bases and J by 3 bases, with 2 bases between. CDR3 length: 11 amino acids. Germline V CDR1 and CDR2: SGHVS, FQNEAQ. Here the CDR3 reads CASSDYNEQFF. CDR3 coding DNA: TGTGCCAGCAGCGACTACAATGAGCAGTTCTTC.

V usage is TRBV6-6 and J usage is TRBJ1-6; a weak D match, TRBD1 (6 bases). Germline loops: CDR1 MNHNY, CDR2 SVGAGI (reference sequence). Trimming took 7 bases from V and 10 from J, leaving 17 bases between them. This CDR3 region has 14 residues. The CDR3: CASTNGRGGSPLHF. In DNA form, the CDR3 reads TGTGCCAGCACCAACGGGCGGGGGGGCTCACCCCTCCACTTT.

This clonotype has more than one count but fewer than ten. The rearrangement uses TRBV7-6 and TRBJ2-7, with 9 bases matching TRBD1. V dropped 5 bases and J dropped 4; count of bases not matched to a gene: 9. The CDR3 is made up of 15 amino acids. The germline CDR1 and CDR2 sequences are SGHVS and FNYEAQ. CDR3 sequence reads: CASSKEQGARYEQYF. CDR3 DNA sequence: TGTGCCAGCAGCAAGGAACAGGGGGCGAGGTACGAGCAGTACTTC.

Notes on this clonotype: At one of its ends the junction is not consistent with the germline gene, which may arise from a read error. V and J are TRBV9 and TRBJ2-1; a weak D match, TRBD1 (5 bases). CDR1 and CDR2 (germline): SGDLS, YYNGEE. This CDR3 is 15 amino acids long. In DNA form, the CDR3 reads TGTGCCAGCGGCGTTATGAGCGACAGCTACAATGAGCAGTTCTTC. Amino acids: CASGVMSDSYNEQFF.

This clonotype was seen a few times. The chain has TRBV7-9 and TRBJ1-4; TRBD1 matches 7 bases. After removal of 1 base from V and 6 bases from J, the junction contained 5 bases not matched to a gene. The CDR3 extends over 15 amino acids. CDR1 is SEHNR, CDR2 FQNEAQ, per germline (reference sequence). The CDR3 DNA sequence: TGTGCCAGCAGCTTAGAGGGGGCGCGAGATGAAAAACTGTTTTTT. Its translation is CASSLEGARDEKLFF.

The V call is TRBV7-9, the J call TRBJ2-5, with D tentatively TRBD1 or TRBD2 (6 bases each). Germline lookup yields CDR1 SEHNR and CDR2 FQNEAQ (reference sequence). The CDR3 runs to 16 residues. V was pared by 1 base and J by 2 bases, with 14 bases between. Here the CDR3 DNA reads TGTGCCAGCAGCTTAGTTGGGCAAGGGGGGCAAGAGACCCAGTACTTC. Encoded protein: CASSLVGQGGQETQYF.

The rearrangement links TRBV6-5 to TRBJ1-1; D is perhaps TRBD1 (6 bases). The germline V gene encodes CDR1 MNHEY and CDR2 SVGAGI. V dropped 5 bases and J dropped 6 bases, with 13 bases sitting between them. The length of the CDR3 is 13 residues. As DNA, the CDR3 is TGTGCCAGCAGTCTAACAGGGATCTCTGAAGCTTTCTTT. This translates into CASSLTGISEAFF.

CDR3: CASSDGTSPVETQYF. The CDR3 nucleotides are TGTGCCAGCAGCGACGGGACTAGCCCGGTAGAGACCCAGTACTTC. The V call is TRBV5-5, the J call TRBJ2-5; 9 nucleotides align to TRBD2. Trimming took 4 bases from V and 4 from J; bases not matched to a gene: 8. This CDR3 region has 15 residues. Germline V gene lookup returns CDR1 SGHKS and CDR2 YYEKEE (reference sequence).

J is TRBJ1-2 and V is TRBV19, with D tentatively TRBD1 (5 bases). This CDR3 spans 14 amino acids. Trimming took off 7 bases at V and 3 bases at J, with 15 bases between the two ends. CDR1 is LNHDA, CDR2 SQIVND, per germline (reference sequence). The CDR3 DNA follows: TGTGCCAGTATTGCCCGGGGACCTCACTATGGCTACACCTTC. The encoded protein is CASIARGPHYGYTF.

V gene TRBV9 combines with J gene TRBJ2-7; 11 bases line up with TRBD2. V lost 3 bases to trimming and J lost 4 bases; unmatched junction nucleotides: 3. The CDR3 is made up of 14 amino acids. Looked up from germline, CDR1 is SGDLS and CDR2 is YYNGEE. CDR3 DNA sequence: TGTGCCAGCAGCGGTAGCGGGAGGGCGTACGAGCAGTACTTC. It codes for CASSGSGRAYEQYF.

This clonotype occurred many times. The CDR3 is CASSLGTSAYEQYF. CDR3 sequence (DNA): TGTGCCAGCAGCTTAGGTACTAGCGCCTACGAGCAGTACTTC. V is TRBV11-1 and J is TRBJ2-7; 7 bases agree with TRBD2. V lost 1 base, J lost 2 bases, and 2 bases stayed unmatched. Per the germline V gene, CDR1 is SGHAT and CDR2 is FQDESV (reference sequence). The CDR3 sequence is 14 residues long.